This T cell receptor beta chain came from a study of cytomegalovirus exposure and HLA in healthy donors. The study, taken as a whole, reports: It was reported in a later analysis that an Asian-associated ancestry cluster showed fewer N-insertions than the 666-donor mean. Presence/absence analyses treated sequencing depth as roughly uniform across donors. Available immune exposure information was restricted to CMV serostatus only.

For this clone: Its antigen remains unidentified.

PCR amplification relied on 60 Vbeta primers (plus 13 Jbeta primers). Clones were sequenced by immunoSEQ multiplex PCR, and TCRdb holds only the in-frame ones, with some missing. Here the sample spans about 210,000 clones, roughly three quarters being singletons. Sequenced sample: PBMCs. The receptor was derived from a male donor in good health and CMV-seropositive.

CDR3 sequence (DNA): TGTGCCAGCAGTTTAATACGGGAGCCCCAGCATTTT. Encoded protein: CASSLIREPQHF. The rearrangement links TRBV28 to TRBJ1-5, with D uncertain. V was clipped by 2 bases and J by 8 bases, with 7 bases between them. The CDR3 spans 12 residues. Germline CDR1 and CDR2: MDHEN and SYDVKM. Variable domain in full (rest from reference TRBV28 and TRBJ1-5): DVKVTQSSRYLVKRTGEKVFLECVQDMDHENMFWYRQDPGLGLRLIYFSYDVKMKEKGDIPEGYSVSREKKERFSLILESASTNQTSMYLCASSLIREPQHFGDGTRLSIL.